This TCR beta chain was profiled in a study of T cell responses to AZD1222 COVID-19 vaccine. Study context: Second-dose intervals of approximately 4 or approximately 12 weeks were pooled. General study points: It was only after the peak T cell response that any repertoires were sampled. Reportedly, nearly half the spike-specific TCRs target unmutated variant regions. It was only five to seven AZD1222 recipients who were seropositive at baseline.

Sequencing was performed with immunoSEQ multiplex PCR; in TCRdb, only in-frame clones are kept and a portion is missing. The repertoire holds around 110,000 clones, roughly 84% seen once, with 6.5% to 8.5% in the top ten. After removal of 10 bases from V and 8 bases from J, the junction contained 7 bases not matched to a gene. This CDR3 comprises 12 residues. The germline gives CDR1 MDHEN, CDR2 SYDVKM. In regard to this clone: Its specificity is unknown.

The source is an adult in good health. The rearrangement uses TRBV28 and TRBJ1-2; 10 nucleotides match TRBD1. The input for sequencing was peripheral blood, taken on day 0 of AZD1222 vaccination. The CDR3 is CATRDRGRGYTF. In DNA, the CDR3 is TGTGCCACCCGGGACAGGGGTCGGGGCTACACCTTC.